The entry below gives a single TCR beta chain sequence along with its context. The source of the sample is a study of shared clonotypes between healthy human individuals. At the level of the study: The study enrolled a couple of women and a few men aged 18 to 49.

Sorted-subset replicate PCR reactions were performed with about 210 ng DNA, corresponding to roughly 29,000 T cell genomes. Profiling relied on immunoSEQ multiplex PCR, and the TCRdb table lists in-frame clones only, not all of them. The profile shows some 2,400,000 clones, approximately 96% of them singletons. Germline assignment: CDR1 MNHNY and CDR2 SVGAGI (reference sequence). There are 14 residues in the CDR3. Material: naive CD4+ T cells sorted from blood. Indicated subset: CD45RA+ positively selected. This clonotype was sampled from a man aged 18 to 29 in good health. The J gene is TRBJ2-5, the V gene TRBV6-6, with D possibly being TRBD1 or TRBD2 (5 bases each). The DNA matches TRBJ2-7 better at its end, which makes the J call doubtful. For the CDR3, the DNA is TGTGCCAGCAGTCCCGACAGAACTGGGAGCGAGCAGTACTTC. Translation: CASSPDRTGSEQYF.